This T cell receptor beta chain is from a study of CD8+CD57+ T cells in acquired aplastic anemia. Study-level information: The study obtained an average of roughly 2.9 ug of DNA from sorted CD4+ and CD8+ cells.

Investigators profiled TCR beta VDJ and CDR3 from genomic DNA template. TCRdb re-called the reads with MiXCR, one entry per CDR3 protein. The sample carries some 410,000 distinct CDR3 sequences, 60% to 80% recorded once. Study-wide results and limits: Common to patients and controls were twenty-nine CD8+ CDR3 sequences.

The CDR3 runs to 14 residues. Trimming took 2 bases from V and 4 from J; bases not matched to a gene: 7. Germline CDR1 reads SQVTM; CDR2 reads ANQGSEA. Remarks on this clonotype: Antigen specificity is unknown.

The receptor comes from a human donor in good health, serving as a control. V and J are TRBV29-1 and TRBJ1-1; 7 bases are shared with TRBD1. Source material: sorted CD4+, CD8+, or CD8+CD57+ T cells (not recorded which) from PBMCs. This CDR3 reads CSVETGVDGTEAFF. DNA of the CDR3: TGCAGCGTTGAAACAGGGGTGGATGGCACTGAAGCTTTCTTT.